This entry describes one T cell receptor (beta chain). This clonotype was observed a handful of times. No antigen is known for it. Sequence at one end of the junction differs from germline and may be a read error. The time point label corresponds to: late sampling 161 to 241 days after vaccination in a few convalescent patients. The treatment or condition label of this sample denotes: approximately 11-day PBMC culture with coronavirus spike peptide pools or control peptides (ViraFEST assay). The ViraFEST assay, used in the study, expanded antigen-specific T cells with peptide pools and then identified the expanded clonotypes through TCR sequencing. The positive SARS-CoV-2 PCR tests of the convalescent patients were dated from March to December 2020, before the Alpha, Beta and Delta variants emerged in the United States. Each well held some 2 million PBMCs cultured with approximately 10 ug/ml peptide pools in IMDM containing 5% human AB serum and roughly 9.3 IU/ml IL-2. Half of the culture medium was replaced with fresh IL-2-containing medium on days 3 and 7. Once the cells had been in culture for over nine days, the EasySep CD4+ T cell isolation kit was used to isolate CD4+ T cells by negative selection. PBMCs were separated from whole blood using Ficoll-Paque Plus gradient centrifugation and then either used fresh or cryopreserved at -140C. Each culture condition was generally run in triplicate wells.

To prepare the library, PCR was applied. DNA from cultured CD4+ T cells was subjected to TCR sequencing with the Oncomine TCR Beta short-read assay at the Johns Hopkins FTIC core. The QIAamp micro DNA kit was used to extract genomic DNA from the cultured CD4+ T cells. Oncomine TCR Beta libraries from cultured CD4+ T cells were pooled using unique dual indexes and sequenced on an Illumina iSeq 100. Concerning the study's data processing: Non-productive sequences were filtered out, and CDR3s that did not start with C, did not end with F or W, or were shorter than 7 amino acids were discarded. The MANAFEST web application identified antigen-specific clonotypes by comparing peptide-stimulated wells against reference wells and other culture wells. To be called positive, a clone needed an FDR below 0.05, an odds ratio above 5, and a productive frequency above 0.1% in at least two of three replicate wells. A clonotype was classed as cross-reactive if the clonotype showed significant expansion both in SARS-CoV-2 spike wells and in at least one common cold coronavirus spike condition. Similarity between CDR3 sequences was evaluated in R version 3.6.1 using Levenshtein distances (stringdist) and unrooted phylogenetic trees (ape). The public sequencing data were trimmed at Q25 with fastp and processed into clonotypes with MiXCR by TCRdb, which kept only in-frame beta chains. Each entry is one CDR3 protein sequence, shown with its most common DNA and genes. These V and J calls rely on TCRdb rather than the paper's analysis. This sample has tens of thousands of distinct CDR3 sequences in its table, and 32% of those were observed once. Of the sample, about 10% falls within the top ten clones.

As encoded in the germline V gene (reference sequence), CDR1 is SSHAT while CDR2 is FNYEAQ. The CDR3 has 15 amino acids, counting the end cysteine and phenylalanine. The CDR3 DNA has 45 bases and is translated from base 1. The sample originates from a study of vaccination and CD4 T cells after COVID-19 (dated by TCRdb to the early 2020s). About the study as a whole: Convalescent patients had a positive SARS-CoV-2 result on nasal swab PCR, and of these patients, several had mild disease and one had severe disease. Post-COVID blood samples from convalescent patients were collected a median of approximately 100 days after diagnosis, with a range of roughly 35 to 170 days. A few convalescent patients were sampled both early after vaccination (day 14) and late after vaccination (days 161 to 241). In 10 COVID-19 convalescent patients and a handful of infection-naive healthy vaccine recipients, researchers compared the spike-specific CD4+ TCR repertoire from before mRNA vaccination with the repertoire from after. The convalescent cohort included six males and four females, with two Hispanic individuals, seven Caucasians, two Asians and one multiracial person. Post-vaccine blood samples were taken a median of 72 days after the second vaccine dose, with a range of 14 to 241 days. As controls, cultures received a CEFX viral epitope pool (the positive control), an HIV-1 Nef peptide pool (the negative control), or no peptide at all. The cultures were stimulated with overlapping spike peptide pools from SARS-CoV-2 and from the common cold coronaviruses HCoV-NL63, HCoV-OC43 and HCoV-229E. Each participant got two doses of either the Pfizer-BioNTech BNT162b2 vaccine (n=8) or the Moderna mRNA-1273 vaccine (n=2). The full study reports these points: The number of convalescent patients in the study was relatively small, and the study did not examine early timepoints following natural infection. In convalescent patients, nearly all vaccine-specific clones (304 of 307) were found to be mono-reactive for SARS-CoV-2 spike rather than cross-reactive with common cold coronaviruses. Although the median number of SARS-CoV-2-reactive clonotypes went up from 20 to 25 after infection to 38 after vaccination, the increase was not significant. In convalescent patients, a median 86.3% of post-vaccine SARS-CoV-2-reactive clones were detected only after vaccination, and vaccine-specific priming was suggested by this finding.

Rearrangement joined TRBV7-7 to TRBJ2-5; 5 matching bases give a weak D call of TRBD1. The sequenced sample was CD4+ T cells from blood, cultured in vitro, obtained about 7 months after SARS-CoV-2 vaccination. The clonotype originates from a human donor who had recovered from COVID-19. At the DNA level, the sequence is TGTGCTAGCAGCGCCGGGCCCCAGGGACAAGAGACCCAGTACTTC. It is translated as CASSAGPQGQETQYF.